One sample yielded the 18 T cell receptor beta chains listed below, sequenced in a study of cytomegalovirus exposure and HLA in healthy donors. PCR involved 60 Vbeta and 13 Jbeta primers. This table comes from immunoSEQ multiplex PCR, and its TCRdb copy is limited to in-frame clones, with some not included. The table shows some 140,000 clones, with 60% to 80% occurring only once. Sample: PBMCs. These receptors were collected from a young man in good health and CMV-seropositive.

This CDR3 reads CASSPSRTGINYNEQFF. The CDR3 DNA follows: TGTGCCAGCAGTCCATCACGGACAGGGATAAACTACAATGAGCAGTTCTTC. The chain recombines TRBV27 with TRBJ2-1; TRBD1 matches at 8 bases. The CDR3 loop spans 17 amino acids. The V segment lost 5 bases and the J segment 3 bases; nucleotides outside the gene matches: 12. Germline V gene sequence: CDR1 MNHEY, CDR2 SMNVEV (reference sequence).

This chain links TRBV25-1 with TRBJ1-4; 10 bases fit TRBD1. Germline values: CDR1 MGHDK, CDR2 SYGVNS. CDR3 length: 16 residues. V was clipped by 6 bases and J by 3 bases; unmatched bases: 7. The CDR3: CASSAGTGVSNEKLFF. The CDR3 nucleotides are TGTGCCAGCAGCGCAGGGACAGGGGTATCTAATGAAAAACTGTTTTTT.

The sample holds a few counts of this clone. The rearrangement uses TRBV5-4 and TRBJ1-2, with 7 bases fitting TRBD1. Germline V gene lookup returns CDR1 SGHNT and CDR2 YYREEE (reference sequence). After removal of 5 bases from V and 8 bases from J, the junction contained 6 bases not matched to a gene. The CDR3 runs to 12 residues. The CDR3 region has the DNA TGTGCCAGCAGGAATGACAGGGACGGCTACACCTTC. Its protein is CASRNDRDGYTF.

This clone is a singleton in its sample. The V gene is TRBV18, the J gene TRBJ1-1, with D unclear. V was trimmed by 5 bases and J by 1 base, leaving 14 bases between them. The CDR3 loop spans 15 amino acids. From germline, CDR1 is KGHSH and CDR2 LQKENI. The CDR3 DNA reads TGTGCCAGCTCATCCAAAACAACGGGGAACACTGAAGCTTTCTTT. Translating it yields CASSSKTTGNTEAFF.

This sequence joins TRBV21-1 and TRBJ2-3; the table's D call of TRBD2 was not tested on the DNA. TRBV21-1 is tagged as a pseudogene. The CDR3 is 16 residues long. The CDR3 DNA is TGTGCCAGCAGCATTCGGAGGGCTGGGAGGACAGATACGCAGTATTTT. Its protein is CASSIRRAGRTDTQYF.

The table lists this clone with a count of one. The chain uses TRBV4-1 and TRBJ2-4, with D possibly TRBD1 on 6 matching bases. CDR1 is MGHRA and CDR2 is YSYEKL in the germline V gene. This CDR3 is 19 amino acids long. The ends were cut back, 0 bases at V and 4 bases at J, with 22 bases in the middle. CDR3 in amino acids: CASSQESPRSDRQKNIQYF. In DNA, the CDR3 is TGCGCCAGCAGCCAAGAATCACCTAGATCCGACAGGCAGAAAAACATTCAGTACTTC.

The J gene is TRBJ2-2, the V gene TRBV6-6; D call uncertain. The CDR3 sequence is 12 residues long. V shed 4 bases and J shed 6 bases, with 6 bases lying between them. Germline CDR1 MNHNY, CDR2 SVGAGI (reference sequence). The CDR3 DNA follows: TGTGCCAGCAGTTCCACAGCCGGGGAGCTGTTTTTT. Translating it yields CASSSTAGELFF.

The chain uses TRBV5-6 and TRBJ2-7, with 9 bases lining up with TRBD2. This CDR3 is built from 15 residues. Losses at the gene ends were 3 bases for V and 4 bases for J; bases not matched to a gene: 8. Germline-derived CDR1 and CDR2 are SGHDT and YYEEEE. The CDR3 DNA sequence: TGTGCCAGCAGCTCTTGGCCTAGCGGGAATTACGAGCAGTACTTC. Its protein product is CASSSWPSGNYEQYF. Looking up the rest from reference TRBV5-6 and TRBJ2-7 gives the full variable domain: DAGVTQSPTHLIKTRGQQVTLRCSPKSGHDTVSWYQQALGQGPQFIFQYYEEEERQRGNFPDRFSGHQFPNYSSELNVNALLLGDSALYLCASSSWPSGNYEQYFGPGTRLTVT.

The chain is built from TRBV4-1 and TRBJ1-5, with D possibly matching TRBD1 (5 bases). From germline, CDR1 is MGHRA and CDR2 YSYEKL. CDR3 length: 16 residues. Trimming shortened V by 3 bases and J by 3 bases, and 15 bases separated the two germline ends. CDR3 DNA sequence: TGCGCCAGCAGCCATAATGTAGGGGTTAACAATCAGCCCCAGCATTTT. Its protein is CASSHNVGVNNQPQHF.

The V and J genes are TRBV19 and TRBJ2-1; 9 nucleotides agree with TRBD2. CDR3 length equals 16 residues. The V segment lost 6 bases and the J segment 6 bases; nucleotides outside the gene matches: 12. Germline CDR1 is LNHDA and CDR2 is SQIVND (reference sequence). The CDR3 sequence: CASRRDLTSGINEQFF. The CDR3 DNA sequence: TGTGCCAGTAGGAGGGACTTGACTAGCGGCATCAATGAGCAGTTCTTC.

Ten or more counts support this clone. The chain employs TRBV15 and TRBJ2-1, with 9 nucleotides matching TRBD1. The length of the CDR3 is 15 residues. Germline CDR1 and CDR2: LNHNV and YYDKDF (reference sequence). The junction had 1 base not matched to a gene; V was cut back by 0 bases and J by 4 bases. The CDR3 protein is CATSRDGQGYNEQFF. The CDR3 nucleotides are TGTGCCACCAGCAGAGATGGACAGGGGTACAATGAGCAGTTCTTC.

This clone was seen more than once but under ten times. The CDR3 reads CASSLEAGQNYEQYF. The CDR3 nucleotides read TGTGCCAGCAGCTTAGAGGCAGGGCAAAACTACGAGCAGTACTTC. The gene calls are TRBV11-2 and TRBJ2-7; perhaps TRBD1 as D (5 bases). The CDR3 length is 15 residues. Trimming took 0 bases from V and 3 from J, leaving 12 bases between them. Germline CDR1 is SGHAT and CDR2 is FQNNGV.

This clone was observed a single time. J is TRBJ1-2 and V is TRBV10-1; possible D gene TRBD1, 5 bases. The CDR3 extends over 16 amino acids. Trimming took off 6 bases at V and 2 bases at J, with 19 bases between the two ends. Germline CDR1 is WNHNN and CDR2 is SYGVQD (reference sequence). The CDR3 DNA sequence: TGCGCCAGCAGCGAAAGACAGACCCGGGCGAACTATGGCTACACCTTC. Translating it yields CASSERQTRANYGYTF.

The sample holds a few counts of this clone. The chain uses TRBV7-2 and TRBJ1-5; 7 bases agree with TRBD1. CDR3 length: 14 amino acids. Germline V gene lookup returns CDR1 SGHTA and CDR2 FQGNSA. J lost 6 bases, V lost 5 bases, and 7 bases had no gene match. The CDR3 protein is CASSEATGFQPQHF. CDR3 sequence (DNA): TGTGCCAGCAGCGAAGCGACAGGGTTTCAGCCCCAGCATTTT. Full variable domain (outside the CDR3, taken from reference TRBV7-2 and TRBJ1-5): GAGVSQSPSNKVTEKGKDVELRCDPISGHTALYWYRQSLGQGLEFLIYFQGNSAPDKSGLPSDRFSAERTGGSVSTLTIQRTQQEDSAVYLCASSEATGFQPQHFGDGTRLSIL.

This clone came up once. CDR3 amino acids: CASSQRTGGYQETQYF. The CDR3 DNA is TGTGCCAGCAGCCAGAGGACAGGCGGGTACCAAGAGACCCAGTACTTC. This rearrangement joins TRBV11-2 to TRBJ2-5, with TRBD1 identical over 7 bases. V trimming: 5 bases; J trimming: 0 bases; junction bases outside the gene matches: 9. Germline CDR1 SGHAT, CDR2 FQNNGV. CDR3 length: 16 amino acids.

This chain connects TRBV9 to TRBJ2-3; no clear D. V was cut by 0 bases and J by 4 bases, with 6 bases left in between. This CDR3 has 13 amino acids. The germline V gene has CDR1 SGDLS and CDR2 YYNGEE. Here the CDR3 reads CASSVALADTQYF. CDR3 bases: TGTGCCAGCAGCGTAGCTCTCGCAGATACGCAGTATTTT.

The chain employs TRBV18 and TRBJ1-2, with a possible D match to TRBD1 (6 bases). Germline CDR1 KGHSH, CDR2 LQKENI. V was clipped by 4 bases and J by 4 bases, with 10 bases between them. The CDR3 covers 13 residues. DNA of the CDR3: TGTGCCAGCTCACTTGGGGGCGGCTATGGCTACACCTTC. It translates to CASSLGGGYGYTF.

The rearrangement links TRBV9 to TRBJ2-2; TRBD1 matches 8 bases. The CDR3 consists of 15 residues. With V trimmed by 1 base and J by 4 bases, 3 bases remained unmatched. Germline CDR1 is SGDLS and CDR2 is YYNGEE. CDR3 sequence (DNA): TGTGCCAGCAGCGTAACCGGACAGGGCACCGGGGAGCTGTTTTTT. Amino acids: CASSVTGQGTGELFF.